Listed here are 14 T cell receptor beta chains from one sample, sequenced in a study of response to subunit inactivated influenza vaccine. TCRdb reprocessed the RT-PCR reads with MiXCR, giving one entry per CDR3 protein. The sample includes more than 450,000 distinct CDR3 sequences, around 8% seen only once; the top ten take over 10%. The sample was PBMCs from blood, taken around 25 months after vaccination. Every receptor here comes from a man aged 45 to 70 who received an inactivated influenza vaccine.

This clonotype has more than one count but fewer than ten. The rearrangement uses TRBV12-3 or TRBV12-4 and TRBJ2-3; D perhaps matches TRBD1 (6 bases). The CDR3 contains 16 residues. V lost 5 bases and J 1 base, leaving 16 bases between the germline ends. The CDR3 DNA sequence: TGTGCCAGCAGTCCCGGACAGCCTAGAGGCACAGATACGCAGTATTTT. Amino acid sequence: CASSPGQPRGTDTQYF.

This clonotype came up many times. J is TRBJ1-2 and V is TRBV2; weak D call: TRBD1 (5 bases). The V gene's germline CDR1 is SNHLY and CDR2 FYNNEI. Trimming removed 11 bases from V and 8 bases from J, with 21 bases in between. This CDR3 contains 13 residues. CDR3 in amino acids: CAGGSGTLVGYTF. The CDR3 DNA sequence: TGTGCCGGTGGATCCGGGACCCTTGTGGGCTACACCTTC.

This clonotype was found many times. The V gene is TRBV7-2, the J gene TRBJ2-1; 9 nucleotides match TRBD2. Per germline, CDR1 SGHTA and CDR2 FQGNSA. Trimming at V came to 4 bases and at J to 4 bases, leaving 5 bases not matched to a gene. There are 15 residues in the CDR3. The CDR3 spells CASSSTSGQYNEQFF. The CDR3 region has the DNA TGTGCCAGCAGCTCGACTAGCGGACAATACAATGAGCAGTTCTTC. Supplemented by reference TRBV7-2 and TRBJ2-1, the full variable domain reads GAGVSQSPSNKVTEKGKDVELRCDPISGHTALYWYRQSLGQGLEFLIYFQGNSAPDKSGLPSDRFSAERTGGSVSTLTIQRTQQEDSAVYLCASSSTSGQYNEQFFGPGTRLTVL.

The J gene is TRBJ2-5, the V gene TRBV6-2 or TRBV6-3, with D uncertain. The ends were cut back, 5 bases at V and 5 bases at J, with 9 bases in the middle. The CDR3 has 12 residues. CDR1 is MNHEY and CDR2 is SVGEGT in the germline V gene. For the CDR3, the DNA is TGTGCCAGCAGTCCGGCGGATGAGACCCAGTACTTC. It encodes CASSPADETQYF.

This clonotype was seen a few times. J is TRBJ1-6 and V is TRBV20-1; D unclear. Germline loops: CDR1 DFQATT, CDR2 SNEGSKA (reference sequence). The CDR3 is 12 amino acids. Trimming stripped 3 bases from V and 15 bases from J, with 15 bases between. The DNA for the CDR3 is TGCAGTGCTAGGCCCGATGGCGGAAACCTCCACTTT. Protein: CSARPDGGNLHF.

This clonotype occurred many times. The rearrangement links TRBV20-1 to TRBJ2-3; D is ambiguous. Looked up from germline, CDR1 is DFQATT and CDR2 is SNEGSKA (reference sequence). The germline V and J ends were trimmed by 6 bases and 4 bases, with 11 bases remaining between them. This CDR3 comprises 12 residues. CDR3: CSATTPADTQYF. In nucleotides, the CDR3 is TGCAGTGCCACCACTCCAGCAGATACGCAGTATTTT.

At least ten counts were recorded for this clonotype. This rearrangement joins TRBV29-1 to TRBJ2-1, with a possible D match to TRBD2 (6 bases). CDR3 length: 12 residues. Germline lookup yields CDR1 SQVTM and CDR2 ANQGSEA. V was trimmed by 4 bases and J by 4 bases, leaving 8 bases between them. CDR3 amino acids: CSVGGTYNEQFF. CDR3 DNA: TGCAGCGTTGGCGGGACTTACAATGAGCAGTTCTTC.

The CDR3 bases are TGTGCCAGCAGCTTAATCGGGGGACTAGCGGGGGCCCGGGTCACAGATACGCAGTATTTT. Amino acids: CASSLIGGLAGARVTDTQYF. V and J are TRBV7-6 and TRBJ2-3; 14 bases align to TRBD2. CDR1 and CDR2 from the germline V gene are SGHVS and FNYEAQ. This CDR3 spans 20 amino acids. V dropped 2 bases and J dropped 2; count of bases not matched to a gene: 12.

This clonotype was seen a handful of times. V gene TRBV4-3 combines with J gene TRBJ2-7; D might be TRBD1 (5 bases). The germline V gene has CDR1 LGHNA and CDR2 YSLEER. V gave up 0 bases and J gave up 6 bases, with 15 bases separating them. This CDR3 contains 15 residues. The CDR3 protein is CASSQEIQGQGEQYF. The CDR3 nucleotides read TGCGCCAGCAGCCAAGAAATTCAGGGTCAGGGCGAGCAGTACTTC.

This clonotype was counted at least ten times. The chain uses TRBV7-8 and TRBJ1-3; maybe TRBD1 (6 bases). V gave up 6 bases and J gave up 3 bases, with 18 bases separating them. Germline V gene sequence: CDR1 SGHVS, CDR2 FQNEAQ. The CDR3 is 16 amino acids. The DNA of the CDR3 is TGTGCCAGCAGACCGTTGGGGGGCCGCAATGGAAACACCATATATTTT. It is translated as CASRPLGGRNGNTIYF.

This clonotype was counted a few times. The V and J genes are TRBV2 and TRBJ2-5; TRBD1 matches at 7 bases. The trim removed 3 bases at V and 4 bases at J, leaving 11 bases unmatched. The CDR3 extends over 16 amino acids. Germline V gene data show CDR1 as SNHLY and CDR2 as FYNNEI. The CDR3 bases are TGTGCCAGCAGTGACCTAAGTGACAGGGCAGGAGAGACCCAGTACTTC. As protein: CASSDLSDRAGETQYF.

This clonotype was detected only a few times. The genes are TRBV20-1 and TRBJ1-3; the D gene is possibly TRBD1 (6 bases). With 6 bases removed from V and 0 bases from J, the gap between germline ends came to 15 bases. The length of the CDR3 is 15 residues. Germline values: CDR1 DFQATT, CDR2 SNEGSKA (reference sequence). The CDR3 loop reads CSAYTGTASGNTIYF. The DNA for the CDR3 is TGCAGTGCGTATACAGGGACCGCCTCTGGAAACACCATATATTTT.

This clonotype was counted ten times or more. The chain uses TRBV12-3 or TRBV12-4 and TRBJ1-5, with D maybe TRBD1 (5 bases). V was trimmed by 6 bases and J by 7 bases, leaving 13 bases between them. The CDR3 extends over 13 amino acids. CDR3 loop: CASSLQVGQPQHF. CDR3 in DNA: TGTGCCAGCAGCTTACAGGTTGGGCAGCCCCAGCATTTT.

In nucleotides, the CDR3 is TGTGCCAGCAGCGTAGGGGATCATAATTCACCCCTCCACTTT. This gives the protein CASSVGDHNSPLHF. This chain links TRBV9 with TRBJ1-6; D unclear. V lost 0 bases and J 5 bases, leaving 6 bases between the germline ends. This CDR3 comprises 14 residues. Germline values: CDR1 SGDLS, CDR2 YYNGEE.